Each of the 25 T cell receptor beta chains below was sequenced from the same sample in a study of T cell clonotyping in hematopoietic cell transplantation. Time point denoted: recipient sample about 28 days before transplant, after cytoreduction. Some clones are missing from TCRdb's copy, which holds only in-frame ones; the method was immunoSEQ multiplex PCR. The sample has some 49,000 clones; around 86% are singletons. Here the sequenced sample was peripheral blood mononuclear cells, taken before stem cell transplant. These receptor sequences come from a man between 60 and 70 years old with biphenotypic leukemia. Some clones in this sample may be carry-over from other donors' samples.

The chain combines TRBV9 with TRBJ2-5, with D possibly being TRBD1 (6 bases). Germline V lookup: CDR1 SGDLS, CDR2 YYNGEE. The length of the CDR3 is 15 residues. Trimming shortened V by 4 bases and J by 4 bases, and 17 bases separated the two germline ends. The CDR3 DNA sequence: TGTGCCAGCAGCTTAATTCAGGGGCAGGGAGAGACCCAGTACTTC. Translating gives CASSLIQGQGETQYF.

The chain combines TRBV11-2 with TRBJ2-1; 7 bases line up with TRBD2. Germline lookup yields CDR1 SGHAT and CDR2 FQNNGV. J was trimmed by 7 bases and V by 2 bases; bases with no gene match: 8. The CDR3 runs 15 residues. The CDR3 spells CASSLNRGSMNEQFF. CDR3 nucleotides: TGTGCCAGCAGCTTAAATCGCGGGAGTATGAATGAGCAGTTCTTC.

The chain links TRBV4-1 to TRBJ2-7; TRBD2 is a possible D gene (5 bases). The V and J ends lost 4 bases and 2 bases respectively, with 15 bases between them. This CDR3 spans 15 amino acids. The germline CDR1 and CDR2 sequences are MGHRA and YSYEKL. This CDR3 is CASSPTRVATYEQYF. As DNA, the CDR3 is TGCGCCAGCAGCCCAACTAGGGTAGCCACCTACGAGCAGTACTTC.

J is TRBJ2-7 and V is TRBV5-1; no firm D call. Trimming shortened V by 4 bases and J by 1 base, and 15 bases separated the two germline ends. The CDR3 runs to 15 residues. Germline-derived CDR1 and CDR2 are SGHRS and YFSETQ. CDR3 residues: CASSPGSTPSYEQYF. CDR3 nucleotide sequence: TGCGCCAGCAGCCCTGGGTCCACGCCATCCTACGAGCAGTACTTC.

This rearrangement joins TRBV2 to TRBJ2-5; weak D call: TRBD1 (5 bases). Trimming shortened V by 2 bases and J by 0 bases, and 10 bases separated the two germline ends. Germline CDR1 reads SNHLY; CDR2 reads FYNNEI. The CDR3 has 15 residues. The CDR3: CASSEFRANQETQYF. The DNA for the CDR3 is TGTGCCAGCAGTGAATTCAGGGCAAACCAAGAGACCCAGTACTTC. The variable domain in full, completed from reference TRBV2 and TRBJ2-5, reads EPEVTQTPSHQVTQMGQEVILRCVPISNHLYFYWYRQILGQKVEFLVSFYNNEISEKSEIFDDQFSVERPDGSNFTLKIRSTKLEDSAMYFCASSEFRANQETQYFGPGTRLLVL.

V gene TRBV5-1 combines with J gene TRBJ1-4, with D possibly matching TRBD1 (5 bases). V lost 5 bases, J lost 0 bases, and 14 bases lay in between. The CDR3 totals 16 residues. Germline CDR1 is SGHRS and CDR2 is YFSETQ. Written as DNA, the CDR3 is TGCGCCAGCAGTGGGGCAGCTCTTGCAACTAATGAAAAACTGTTTTTT. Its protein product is CASSGAALATNEKLFF. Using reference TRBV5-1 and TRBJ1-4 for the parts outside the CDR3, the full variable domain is KAGVTQTPRYLIKTRGQQVTLSCSPISGHRSVSWYQQTPGQGLQFLFEYFSETQRNKGNFPGRFSGRQFSNSRSEMNVSTLELGDSALYLCASSGAALATNEKLFFGSGTQLSVL.

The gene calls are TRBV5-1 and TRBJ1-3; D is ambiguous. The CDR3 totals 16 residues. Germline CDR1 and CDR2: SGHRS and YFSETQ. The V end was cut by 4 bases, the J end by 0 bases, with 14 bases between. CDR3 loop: CASSPEPQNSGNTIYF. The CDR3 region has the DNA TGCGCCAGCAGCCCGGAACCCCAAAACTCTGGAAACACCATATATTTT.

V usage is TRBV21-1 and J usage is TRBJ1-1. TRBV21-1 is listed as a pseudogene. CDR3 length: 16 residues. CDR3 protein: CASSKGADPIRTEAFF. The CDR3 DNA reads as TGTGCCAGCAGCAAAGGCGCCGACCCTATCCGCACTGAAGCTTTCTTT.

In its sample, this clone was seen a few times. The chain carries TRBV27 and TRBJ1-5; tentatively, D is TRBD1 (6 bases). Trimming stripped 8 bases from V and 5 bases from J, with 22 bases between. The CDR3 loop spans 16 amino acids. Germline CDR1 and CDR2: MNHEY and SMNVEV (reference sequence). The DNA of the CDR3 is TGTGCCAGCTCAAAAGATAGGGCAGGGGTCGATCAGCCCCAGCATTTT. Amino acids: CASSKDRAGVDQPQHF.

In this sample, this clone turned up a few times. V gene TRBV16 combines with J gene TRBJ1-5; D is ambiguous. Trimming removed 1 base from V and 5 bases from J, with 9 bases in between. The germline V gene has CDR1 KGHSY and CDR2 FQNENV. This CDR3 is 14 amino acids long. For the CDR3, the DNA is TGTGCCAGCAGCCAATTGGCCAGCGATCAGCCCCAGCATTTT. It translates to CASSQLASDQPQHF. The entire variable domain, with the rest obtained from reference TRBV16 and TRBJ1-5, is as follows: GEEVAQTPKHLVRGEGQKAKLYCAPIKGHSYVFWYQQVLKNEFKFLISFQNENVFDETGMPKERFSAKCLPNSPCSLEIQATKLEDSAVYFCASSQLASDQPQHFGDGTRLSIL.

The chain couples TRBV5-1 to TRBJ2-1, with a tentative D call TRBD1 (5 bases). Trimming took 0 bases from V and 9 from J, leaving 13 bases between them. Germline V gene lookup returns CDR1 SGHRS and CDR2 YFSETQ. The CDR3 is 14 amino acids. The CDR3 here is CASSLDSGLSEQFF. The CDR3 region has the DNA TGCGCCAGCAGCTTGGATTCAGGGCTTAGTGAGCAGTTCTTC.

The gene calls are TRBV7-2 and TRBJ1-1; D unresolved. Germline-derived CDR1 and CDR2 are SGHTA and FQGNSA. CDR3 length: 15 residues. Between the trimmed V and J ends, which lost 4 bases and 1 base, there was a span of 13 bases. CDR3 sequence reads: CASSSRGQENTEAFF. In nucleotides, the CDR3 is TGTGCCAGCAGCTCCCGAGGTCAGGAGAACACTGAAGCTTTCTTT.

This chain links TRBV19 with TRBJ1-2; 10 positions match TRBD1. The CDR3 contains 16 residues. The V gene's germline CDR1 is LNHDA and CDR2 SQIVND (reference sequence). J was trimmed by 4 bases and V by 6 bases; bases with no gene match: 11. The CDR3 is CASSGLPGQGRYGYTF. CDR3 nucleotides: TGTGCCAGTAGCGGTCTTCCGGGACAGGGGCGCTATGGCTACACCTTC.

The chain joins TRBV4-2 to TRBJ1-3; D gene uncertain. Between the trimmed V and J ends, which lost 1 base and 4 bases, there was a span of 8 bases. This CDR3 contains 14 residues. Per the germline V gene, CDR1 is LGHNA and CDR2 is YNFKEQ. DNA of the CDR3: TGTGCCAGCAGCCAAGGGGGTATGGGAAACACCATATATTTT. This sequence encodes CASSQGGMGNTIYF.

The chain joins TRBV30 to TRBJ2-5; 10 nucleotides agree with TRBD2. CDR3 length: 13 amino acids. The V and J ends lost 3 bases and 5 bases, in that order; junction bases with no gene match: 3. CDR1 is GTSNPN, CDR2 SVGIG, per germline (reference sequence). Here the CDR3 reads CAWRLAGWETQYF. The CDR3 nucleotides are TGTGCCTGGAGACTAGCGGGATGGGAGACCCAGTACTTC.

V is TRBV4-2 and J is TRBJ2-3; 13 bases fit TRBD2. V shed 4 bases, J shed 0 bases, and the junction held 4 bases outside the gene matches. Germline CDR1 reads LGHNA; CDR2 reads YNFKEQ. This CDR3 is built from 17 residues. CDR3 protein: CASSPLTSGRSTDTQYF. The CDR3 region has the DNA TGTGCCAGCAGCCCCCTGACTAGCGGGAGGAGCACAGATACGCAGTATTTT.

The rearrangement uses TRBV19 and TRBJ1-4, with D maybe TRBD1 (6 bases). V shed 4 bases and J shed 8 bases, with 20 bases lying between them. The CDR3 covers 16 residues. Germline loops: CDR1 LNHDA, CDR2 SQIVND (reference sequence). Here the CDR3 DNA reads TGTGCCAGTAGTAGTTCAGGGGAAGGGAGTCGGGAAAAACTGTTTTTT. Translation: CASSSSGEGSREKLFF.

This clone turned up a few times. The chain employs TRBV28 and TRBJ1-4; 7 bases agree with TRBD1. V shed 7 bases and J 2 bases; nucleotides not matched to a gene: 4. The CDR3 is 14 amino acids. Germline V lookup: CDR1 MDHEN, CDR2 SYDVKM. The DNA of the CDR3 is TGTGCCAGCAATCCACAGGGGACTAATGAAAAACTGTTTTTT. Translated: CASNPQGTNEKLFF.

The CDR3 DNA reads TGTGCCAGCAGGGGACAGGGGGGCTATGGCTACACCTTC. It codes for CASRGQGGYGYTF. V and J are TRBV25-1 and TRBJ1-2; the match to TRBD1 covers 11 bases. CDR1 and CDR2 (germline): MGHDK, SYGVNS. This CDR3 is built from 13 residues. V lost 6 bases and J lost 4; bases outside the gene matches: 1.

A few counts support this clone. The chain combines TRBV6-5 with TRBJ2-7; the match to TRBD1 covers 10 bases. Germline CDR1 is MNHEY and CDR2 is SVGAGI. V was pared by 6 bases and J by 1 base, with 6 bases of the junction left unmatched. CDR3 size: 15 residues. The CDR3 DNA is TGTGCCAGCAGACTGGGACAGGGGAGGTCCTACGAGCAGTACTTC. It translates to CASRLGQGRSYEQYF.

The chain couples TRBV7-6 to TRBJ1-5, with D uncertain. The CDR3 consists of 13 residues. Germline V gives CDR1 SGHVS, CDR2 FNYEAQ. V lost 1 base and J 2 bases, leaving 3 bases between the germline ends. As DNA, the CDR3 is TGTGCCAGCAGCTTAGAACGCAATCAGCCCCAGCATTTT. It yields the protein CASSLERNQPQHF. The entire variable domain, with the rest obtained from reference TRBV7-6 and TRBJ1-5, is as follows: GAGVSQSPRYKVTKRGQDVALRCDPISGHVSLYWYRQALGQGPEFLTYFNYEAQQDKSGLPNDRFSAERPEGSISTLTIQRTEQRDSAMYRCASSLERNQPQHFGDGTRLSIL.

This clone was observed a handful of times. The DNA for the CDR3 is TGTGCCAGCAGCCCGCCTGGCACTGAAGCTTTCTTT. This translates into CASSPPGTEAFF. This chain joins TRBV7-6 and TRBJ1-1; the D is unclear. Per germline, CDR1 SGHVS and CDR2 FNYEAQ. This CDR3 has 12 amino acids. The ends were cut back, 5 bases at V and 4 bases at J, with 8 bases in the middle.

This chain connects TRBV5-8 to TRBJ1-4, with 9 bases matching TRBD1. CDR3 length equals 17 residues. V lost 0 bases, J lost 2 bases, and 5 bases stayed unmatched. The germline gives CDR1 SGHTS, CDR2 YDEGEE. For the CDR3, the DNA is TGTGCCAGCAGCTTGGACAGGGGGCAGGAGACTAATGAAAAACTGTTTTTT. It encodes CASSLDRGQETNEKLFF.

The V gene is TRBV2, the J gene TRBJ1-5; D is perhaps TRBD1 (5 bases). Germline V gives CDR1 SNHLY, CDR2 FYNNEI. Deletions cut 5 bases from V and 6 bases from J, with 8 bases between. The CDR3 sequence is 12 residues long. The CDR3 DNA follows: TGTGCCAGCAGTTCAGGGAGTCAGCCCCAGCATTTT. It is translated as CASSSGSQPQHF.

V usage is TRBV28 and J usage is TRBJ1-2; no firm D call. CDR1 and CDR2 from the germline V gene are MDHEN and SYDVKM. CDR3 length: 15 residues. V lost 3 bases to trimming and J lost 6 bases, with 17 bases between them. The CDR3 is CASSFVGTWGDGYTF. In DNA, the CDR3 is TGTGCCAGCAGTTTTGTGGGCACTTGGGGTGATGGCTACACCTTC.